This T cell receptor (beta chain) was documented in a study of T cell responses to AZD1222 COVID-19 vaccine. In the study overall: Second-dose intervals of approximately 4 or approximately 12 weeks were pooled. General study findings and limits: Spike-specific TCR breadth rose after two AZD1222 doses, and depth rose as well. Among vaccine-associated CD4 TCRs, coverage spanned spike, with dominance at 160-218 and 743-854. Epitopes outside B.1.351 and B.1.1.7 mutated regions reportedly drew nearly half of spike TCRs.

As concerns this clone: Its specificity is not known.

The junction had 9 bases not matched to a gene; V was cut back by 4 bases and J by 0 bases. The CDR3 is 17 residues long. Germline V gene data show CDR1 as LNHDA and CDR2 as SQIVND (reference sequence). Profiling relied on immunoSEQ multiplex PCR, and the TCRdb table lists in-frame clones only, not all of them. The data show roughly 120,000 clones, around 89% seen once. The chain uses TRBV19 and TRBJ2-3, with 8 bases identical to TRBD1. Material: peripheral blood, obtained on day 0 of AZD1222 vaccination. The TCR sequence derives from an adult in good health. The CDR3 protein is CASSTSGTGGSTDTQYF. The CDR3 DNA reads TGTGCCAGTAGTACCTCCGGGACAGGCGGGAGCACAGATACGCAGTATTTT.